Given below is one T cell receptor (beta chain) in context. Its target is unknown. Isolation per sample recovered at least 7 million PBMCs. These data come from a study of blood T cells in healthy people across ages. Study conclusions and caveats: Roughly linear declines in TCR beta diversity per million T cells occurred with age. When set beside aged donors, long-lived donors presented more naive CD4+ cells and higher diversity.

Combining a sample-barcoded 5' primer with a J-beta primer mix, a second PCR ran for roughly 7 to 12 cycles. From the 5' RACE reads, TCRdb called clonotypes with MiXCR, one entry per CDR3 protein. The repertoire includes roughly 680,000 distinct CDR3 sequences, more than 45% of them detected once, and 13% sits in the top ten. Sequencing input: blood. The sequence derives from a woman of 80 years or more in good health.

The CDR3 nucleotides read TGTGCCAGCAGTTCCGGGACAGGCTTATCCCCTGAAGCTTTCTTT. Amino acids: CASSSGTGLSPEAFF. The chain combines TRBV12-3 or TRBV12-4 with TRBJ1-1; 8 nucleotides match TRBD1. The V segment lost 4 bases and the J segment 6 bases; nucleotides outside the gene matches: 10. This CDR3 comprises 15 residues.